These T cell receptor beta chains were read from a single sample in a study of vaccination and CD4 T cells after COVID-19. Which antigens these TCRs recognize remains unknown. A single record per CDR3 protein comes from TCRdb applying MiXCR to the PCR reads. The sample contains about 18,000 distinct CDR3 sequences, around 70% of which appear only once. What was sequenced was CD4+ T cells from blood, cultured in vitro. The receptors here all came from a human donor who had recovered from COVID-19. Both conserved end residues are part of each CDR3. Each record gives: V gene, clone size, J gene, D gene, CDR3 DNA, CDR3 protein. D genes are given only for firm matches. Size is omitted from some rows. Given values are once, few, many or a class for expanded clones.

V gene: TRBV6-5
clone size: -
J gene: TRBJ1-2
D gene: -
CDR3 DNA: TGTGCCAGCAGTTCGGGATGGGGGAACTATGGCTACACCTTC
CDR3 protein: CASSSGWGNYGYTF

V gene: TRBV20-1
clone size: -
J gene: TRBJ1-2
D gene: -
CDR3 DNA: TGCAGTGCTAGTGACGGGCGCTATGGCTACACCTTC
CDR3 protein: CSASDGRYGYTF

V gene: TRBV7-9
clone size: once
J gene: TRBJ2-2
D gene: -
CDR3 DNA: TGTGCCAGCAGCTTAGATGGGTCCGGGGAGCTGTTTTTT
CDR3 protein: CASSLDGSGELFF

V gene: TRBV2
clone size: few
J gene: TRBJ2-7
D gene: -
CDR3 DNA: TGTGCCACAAAGCGGGACACAGACTCCTACGAGCAGTACTTC
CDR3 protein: CATKRDTDSYEQYF

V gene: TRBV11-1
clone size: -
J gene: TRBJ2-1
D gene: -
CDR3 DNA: TGTGCCAGCAGCTCCGACTTTGCGGGATCTCGGAATGAGCAGTTCTTC
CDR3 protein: CASSSDFAGSRNEQFF

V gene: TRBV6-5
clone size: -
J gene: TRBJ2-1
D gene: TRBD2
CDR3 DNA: TGTGCCAGCAGTTCCCCTAGCGGGACGGTACAGGAGCAGTTCTTC
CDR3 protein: CASSSPSGTVQEQFF

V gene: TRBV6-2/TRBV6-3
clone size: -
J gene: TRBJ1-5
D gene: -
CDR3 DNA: TGTGCCAGCAGTTACTACGGGGAACAGCCCCAGCATTTT
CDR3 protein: CASSYYGEQPQHF

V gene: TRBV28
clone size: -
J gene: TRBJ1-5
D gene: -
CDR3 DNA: TGTGCCAGCAGTCTCCGGGCCTTTTGGAGCAATCAGCCCCAGCATTTT
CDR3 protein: CASSLRAFWSNQPQHF

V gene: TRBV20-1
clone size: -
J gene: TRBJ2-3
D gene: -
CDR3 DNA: TGCAGTGCTAGCAGGGGGGCCCTGACCACAGATACGCAGTATTTT
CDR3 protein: CSASRGALTTDTQYF

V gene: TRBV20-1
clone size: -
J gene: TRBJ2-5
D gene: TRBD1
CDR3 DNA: TGCAGTGCTAGAGATTGGGACAGCCAAGAGACCCAGTACTTC
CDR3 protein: CSARDWDSQETQYF